This entry concerns a single TCR beta chain. The sample is drawn from a study of blood T cell repertoires in COVID-19. Study overall: PBMCs, B-cell-depleted T cells, or T cells provided the cDNA or gDNA that made up the material.

TCRdb keeps only in-frame clones here, not all; method: immunoSEQ multiplex PCR. The sample consists of some 220,000 clones, around three quarters of them appearing once. V was pared by 2 bases and J by 7 bases, with 15 bases between. Germline lookup yields CDR1 GTSNPN and CDR2 SVGIG (reference sequence). The CDR3 loop spans 14 amino acids. The chain joins TRBV30 to TRBJ1-5, with D possibly being TRBD1 (6 bases). Input material: peripheral blood. The receptor's source is an older woman with acute or convalescent COVID-19. The CDR3 sequence: CAWSRGGYRQPQHF. In DNA, the CDR3 is TGTGCCTGGAGTAGGGGGGGATATCGACAGCCCCAGCATTTT.